One sample yielded the 5 T cell receptor beta chains listed below, sequenced in a study of OX40 agonist ivuxolimab in advanced cancers. Receptor libraries were prepared by the immunoSEQ multiplex PCR assay. The source is immuneACCESS, and TCRdb retained only in-frame sequences with V and J called. Part of the clones is not carried over; for the studies checked, unresolved V genes explain less than half of this, and the remainder is unexplained. The sample table lists 75,000 to 95,000 clones, 89% of them with a count of one. Jointly, the top ten make up 9% to 10% of the sample. Here the sequenced sample was CD4+ or CD8+ T cells sorted from blood, taken in a trial of the OX40 agonist ivuxolimab. All receptors derive from an adult with an advanced solid tumor such as melanoma, head and neck, liver or kidney cancer.

With regard to this clone: At one end, the junction sequence differs from germline, possibly due to a read error. The chain links TRBV7-7 to TRBJ2-1; D is undetermined. The CDR3 sequence is 15 residues long. CDR1 SSHAT and CDR2 FNYEAQ come from the germline V gene (reference sequence). The CDR3 reads CASSSRYGSYNEQFF. In DNA form, the CDR3 reads TGTGCTAGCAGCTCGAGATATGGCTCCTACAATGAGCAGTTCTTC.

The chain recombines TRBV5-1 with TRBJ1-1; weak D call: TRBD1 (5 bases). V was trimmed by 0 bases and J by 5 bases, leaving 14 bases between them. CDR1 is SGHRS, CDR2 YFSETQ, per germline. This CDR3 spans 15 amino acids. CDR3 DNA sequence: TGCGCCAGCAGCTTGGCCCCGGGGGGGGTTACTGAAGCTTTCTTT. It specifies CASSLAPGGVTEAFF.

V and J are TRBV21-1 and TRBJ1-1; TRBD1 is taken as the D call from the table, unchecked against the DNA. TRBV21-1 is designated a pseudogene. This CDR3 is 15 amino acids long. In nucleotides, the CDR3 is TGTGCCAGCAGCGGCCGGGACACCATGCACACTGAAGCTTTCTTT. As protein: CASSGRDTMHTEAFF.

The J gene is TRBJ1-5, the V gene TRBV28, with D maybe TRBD1 (5 bases). Germline V gene lookup returns CDR1 MDHEN and CDR2 SYDVKM. CDR3 size: 15 residues. Trimming removed 5 bases at V and 3 bases at J, with 14 bases between. The CDR3 bases are TGTGCCAGCAGTCGACAGCGGCTGTTCAATCAGCCCCAGCATTTT. The encoded protein is CASSRQRLFNQPQHF.

The sample holds a few counts of this clone. J is TRBJ1-2 and V is TRBV28; tentatively, D is TRBD1 (6 bases). CDR1 is MDHEN and CDR2 is SYDVKM in the germline V gene. The CDR3 covers 13 residues. Trimming took off 6 bases at V and 8 bases at J, with 16 bases between the two ends. CDR3 bases: TGTGCCAGCAGCACCCCACAGGGTAAAGGCTACACCTTC. Translation: CASSTPQGKGYTF.